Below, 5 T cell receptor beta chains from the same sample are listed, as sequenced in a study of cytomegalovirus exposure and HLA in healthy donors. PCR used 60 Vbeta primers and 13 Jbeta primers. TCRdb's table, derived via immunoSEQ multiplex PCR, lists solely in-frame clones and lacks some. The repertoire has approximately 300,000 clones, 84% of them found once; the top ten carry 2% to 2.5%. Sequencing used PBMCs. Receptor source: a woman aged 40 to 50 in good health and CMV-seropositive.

As DNA, the CDR3 is TGTGCCTGGAGCGGACTAGCGGGAGGTGAGCAGTACTTC. This sequence encodes CAWSGLAGGEQYF. The V call is TRBV30, the J call TRBJ2-7; 14 nucleotides align to TRBD2. The CDR3 contains 13 residues. Losses at the gene ends were 3 bases for V and 7 bases for J; bases not matched to a gene: 2. From germline, CDR1 is GTSNPN and CDR2 SVGIG (reference sequence).

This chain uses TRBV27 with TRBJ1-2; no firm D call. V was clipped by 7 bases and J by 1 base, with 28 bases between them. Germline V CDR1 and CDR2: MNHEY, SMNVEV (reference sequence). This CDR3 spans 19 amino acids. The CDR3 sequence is CASKNEVTLRMIHNYGYTF. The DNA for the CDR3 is TGTGCCAGCAAAAACGAAGTTACCCTCAGAATGATCCATAACTATGGCTACACCTTC.

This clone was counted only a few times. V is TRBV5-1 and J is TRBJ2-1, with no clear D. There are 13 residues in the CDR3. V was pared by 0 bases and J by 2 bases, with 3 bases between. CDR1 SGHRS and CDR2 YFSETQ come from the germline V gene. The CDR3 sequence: CASSLDTYNEQFF. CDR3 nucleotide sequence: TGCGCCAGCAGCTTGGACACCTACAATGAGCAGTTCTTC.

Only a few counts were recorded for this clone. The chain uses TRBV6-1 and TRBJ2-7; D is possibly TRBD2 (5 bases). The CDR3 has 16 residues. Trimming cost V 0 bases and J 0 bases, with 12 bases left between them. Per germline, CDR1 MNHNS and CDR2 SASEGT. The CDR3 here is CASSEADGEGSYEQYF. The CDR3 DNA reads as TGTGCCAGCAGTGAAGCGGATGGAGAGGGCTCCTACGAGCAGTACTTC.

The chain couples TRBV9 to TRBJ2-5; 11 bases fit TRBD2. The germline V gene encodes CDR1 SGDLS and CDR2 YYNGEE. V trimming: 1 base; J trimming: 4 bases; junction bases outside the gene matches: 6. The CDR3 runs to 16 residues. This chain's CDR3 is CASSVFGLAGGETQYF. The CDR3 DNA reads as TGTGCCAGCAGCGTATTCGGACTAGCGGGTGGAGAGACCCAGTACTTC.